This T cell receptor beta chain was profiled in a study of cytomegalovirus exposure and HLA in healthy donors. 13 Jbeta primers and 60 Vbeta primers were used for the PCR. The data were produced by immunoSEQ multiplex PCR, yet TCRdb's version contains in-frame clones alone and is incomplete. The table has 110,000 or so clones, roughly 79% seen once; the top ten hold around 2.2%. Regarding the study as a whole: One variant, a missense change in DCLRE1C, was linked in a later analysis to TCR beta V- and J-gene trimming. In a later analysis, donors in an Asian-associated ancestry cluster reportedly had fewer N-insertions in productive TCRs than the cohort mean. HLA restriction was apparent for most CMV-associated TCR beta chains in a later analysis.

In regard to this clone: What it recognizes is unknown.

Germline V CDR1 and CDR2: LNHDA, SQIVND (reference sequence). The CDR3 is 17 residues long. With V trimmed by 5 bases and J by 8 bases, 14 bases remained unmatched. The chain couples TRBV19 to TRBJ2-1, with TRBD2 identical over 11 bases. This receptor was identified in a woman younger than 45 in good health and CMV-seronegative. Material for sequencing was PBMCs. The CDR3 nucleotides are TGTGCCAGTAGTGGCCAGCCTAGCGGGAGGCCGGGTGATGAGCAGTTCTTC. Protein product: CASSGQPSGRPGDEQFF.